The rows below give T cell receptor beta chains drawn from one sample of a study of T cells in localized non-small cell lung cancer. The table came from immunoSEQ multiplex PCR; TCRdb's copy has only in-frame clones and leaves some out. The table records tens of thousands of clones, roughly 90% of them present only once. The specimen was peripheral blood, collected before any cancer treatment. The receptors shown here come from an older male donor with stage III squamous cell lung carcinoma. CDR3s include the opening cysteine and the closing phenylalanine or tryptophan. The D gene is left open where the match is weak. The size entry is marked missing in some rows and otherwise reads once, few, many or a size class.

CDR3 protein: CASSDGAWSPLHF
CDR3 DNA: TGTGCCAGCAGTGACGGGGCTTGGTCACCCCTCCACTTT
V gene: TRBV2
D gene: .
J gene: TRBJ1-6
clone size: .

CDR3 protein: CAWSYRVMSTGELFF
CDR3 DNA: TGTGCCTGGAGTTATCGGGTCATGAGCACCGGGGAGCTGTTTTTT
V gene: TRBV30
D gene: .
J gene: TRBJ2-2
clone size: .

CDR3 protein: CASGLTTGVGTDTQYF
CDR3 DNA: TGTGCTAGTGGTTTGACGACAGGGGTCGGCACAGATACGCAGTATTTT
V gene: TRBV12-5
D gene: TRBD1
J gene: TRBJ2-3
clone size: .

CDR3 protein: CASSLGLAGTDTQYF
CDR3 DNA: TGCGCCAGCAGCTTGGGGCTAGCGGGCACAGATACGCAGTATTTT
V gene: TRBV5-1
D gene: TRBD2
J gene: TRBJ2-3
clone size: .

CDR3 protein: CASSLSQGKEAFF
CDR3 DNA: TGTGCCAGCAGCTTAAGCCAGGGAAAGGAAGCTTTCTTT
V gene: TRBV7-2
D gene: .
J gene: TRBJ1-1
clone size: .

CDR3 protein: CASSLNGPPETQYF
CDR3 DNA: TGTGCCAGCAGCTTAAACGGCCCGCCGGAGACCCAGTACTTC
V gene: TRBV7-3
D gene: .
J gene: TRBJ2-5
clone size: .

CDR3 protein: CASSSGLAGGTDTQYF
CDR3 DNA: TGTGCCAGCAGCTCGGGACTAGCGGGGGGTACAGATACGCAGTATTTT
V gene: TRBV7-2
D gene: TRBD2
J gene: TRBJ2-3
clone size: .

CDR3 protein: CASSLERTSPLHF
CDR3 DNA: TGCGCCAGCAGCTTGGAGAGGACTTCACCCCTCCACTTT
V gene: TRBV5-1
D gene: .
J gene: TRBJ1-6
clone size: .

CDR3 protein: CASSWRGTGSEKLFF
CDR3 DNA: TGTGCCAGCAGCTGGAGGGGGACAGGGAGCGAAAAACTGTTTTTT
V gene: TRBV5-5
D gene: TRBD1
J gene: TRBJ1-4
clone size: .

CDR3 protein: CASRATGGNEQYF
CDR3 DNA: TGTGCCAGCCGGGCGACAGGGGGCAACGAGCAGTACTTC
V gene: TRBV6-1
D gene: TRBD1
J gene: TRBJ2-7
clone size: .

CDR3 protein: CASNDRGAMNTEAFF
CDR3 DNA: TGTGCCAGCAACGACAGGGGTGCGATGAACACTGAAGCTTTCTTT
V gene: TRBV6-1
D gene: TRBD1
J gene: TRBJ1-1
clone size: few

CDR3 protein: CASSLEGGLNEKLFF
CDR3 DNA: TGTGCCAGCAGCTTAGAAGGGGGCCTTAATGAAAAACTGTTTTTT
V gene: TRBV11-2
D gene: TRBD1
J gene: TRBJ1-4
clone size: .

CDR3 protein: CASSVGGFLNIQYF
CDR3 DNA: TGTGCCAGCAGCGTAGGAGGGTTCTTAAACATTCAGTACTTC
V gene: TRBV9
D gene: .
J gene: TRBJ2-4
clone size: .

CDR3 protein: CASSPQGNTIYF
CDR3 DNA: TGTGCCAGCAGCCCCCAAGGAAACACCATATATTTT
V gene: TRBV9
D gene: .
J gene: TRBJ1-3
clone size: .

CDR3 protein: CASSVDSLGGGSNEQFF
CDR3 DNA: TGTGCCAGCAGCGTAGATTCCTTGGGGGGCGGTAGCAATGAGCAGTTCTTC
V gene: TRBV9
D gene: .
J gene: TRBJ2-1
clone size: few

CDR3 protein: CASSLRVNTEAFF
CDR3 DNA: TGTGCCAGCAGTTTAAGGGTGAACACTGAAGCTTTCTTT
V gene: TRBV28
D gene: .
J gene: TRBJ1-1
clone size: .

CDR3 protein: CASSLGRAGELFF
CDR3 DNA: TGCGCCAGCAGCTTGGGCAGAGCCGGGGAGCTGTTTTTT
V gene: TRBV5-1
D gene: .
J gene: TRBJ2-2
clone size: .

CDR3 protein: CASSLLGGNTGELFF
CDR3 DNA: TGTGCCAGCAGCTTACTCGGGGGGAACACCGGGGAGCTGTTTTTT
V gene: TRBV7-6
D gene: .
J gene: TRBJ2-2
clone size: .

CDR3 protein: CAWSRQGELPQHF
CDR3 DNA: TGTGCCTGGAGTAGACAGGGGGAATTGCCCCAGCATTTT
V gene: TRBV30
D gene: TRBD1
J gene: TRBJ1-5
clone size: .

CDR3 protein: CACDRGSYNEQFF
CDR3 DNA: TGTGCCTGCGACAGGGGCTCCTACAATGAGCAGTTCTTC
V gene: TRBV30
D gene: TRBD1
J gene: TRBJ2-1
clone size: .

CDR3 protein: CASSFASGGLETQYF
CDR3 DNA: TGTGCCAGCAGCTTTGCGAGCGGGGGGCTAGAGACCCAGTACTTC
V gene: TRBV7-2
D gene: TRBD2
J gene: TRBJ2-5
clone size: .

CDR3 protein: CASADGNYGEKLFF
CDR3 DNA: TGTGCCAGCGCCGACGGTAATTACGGGGAAAAACTGTTTTTT
V gene: TRBV27
D gene: .
J gene: TRBJ1-4
clone size: .

CDR3 protein: CASSSGRTDTEAFF
CDR3 DNA: TGTGCCAGCAGCTCGGGACGAACGGACACTGAAGCTTTCTTT
V gene: TRBV5-4
D gene: .
J gene: TRBJ1-1
clone size: .

CDR3 protein: CASSENRGGSYEQYF
CDR3 DNA: TGTGCCAGCAGTGAAAATCGAGGGGGCAGCTACGAGCAGTACTTC
V gene: TRBV6-1
D gene: TRBD1
J gene: TRBJ2-7
clone size: .

CDR3 protein: CASSASTGYYEQYF
CDR3 DNA: TGTGCCAGCAGCGCCTCGACAGGTTACTACGAGCAGTACTTC
V gene: TRBV9
D gene: .
J gene: TRBJ2-7
clone size: .

CDR3 protein: CASSLLAGGLPGTDTQYF
CDR3 DNA: TGTGCCAGCAGCTTACTAGCGGGGGGACTTCCGGGCACAGATACGCAGTATTTT
V gene: TRBV13
D gene: TRBD2
J gene: TRBJ2-3
clone size: .

CDR3 protein: CAWRTLAAREAFF
CDR3 DNA: TGTGCCTGGAGGACCTTGGCAGCAAGAGAAGCTTTCTTT
V gene: TRBV30
D gene: .
J gene: TRBJ1-1
clone size: few

CDR3 protein: CASSITREQFF
CDR3 DNA: TGTGCCAGTAGTATAACCCGGGAGCAGTTCTTC
V gene: TRBV19
D gene: .
J gene: TRBJ2-1
clone size: .

CDR3 protein: CASTSEGPPLAGANVLTF
CDR3 DNA: TGCGCCAGCACCTCGGAGGGACCTCCCTTGGCTGGGGCCAACGTCCTGACTTTC
V gene: TRBV5-1
D gene: .
J gene: TRBJ2-6
clone size: .

CDR3 protein: CASRDRDRVNTEAFF
CDR3 DNA: TGTGCCAGCAGAGACCGGGACAGGGTTAACACTGAAGCTTTCTTT
V gene: TRBV6-1
D gene: TRBD1
J gene: TRBJ1-1
clone size: few

CDR3 protein: CASSQETTNYGYTF
CDR3 DNA: TGTGCCAGCAGCCAAGAAACAACCAACTATGGCTACACCTTC
V gene: TRBV4-2
D gene: .
J gene: TRBJ1-2
clone size: .

CDR3 protein: CAWSLGGVSHYNEQFF
CDR3 DNA: TGTGCCTGGAGTTTGGGAGGGGTGTCTCACTACAATGAGCAGTTCTTC
V gene: TRBV30
D gene: TRBD2
J gene: TRBJ2-1
clone size: .

CDR3 protein: CASSQVGLIYGYTF
CDR3 DNA: TGCGCCAGCAGCCAGGTCGGGTTAATTTATGGCTACACCTTC
V gene: TRBV5-1
D gene: .
J gene: TRBJ1-2
clone size: .

CDR3 protein: CASSELGGEVEKLFF
CDR3 DNA: TGTGCCAGCAGTGAGTTGGGCGGGGAGGTCGAAAAACTGTTTTTT
V gene: TRBV2
D gene: .
J gene: TRBJ1-4
clone size: .

CDR3 protein: CASGSYFQRSSTDTQYF
CDR3 DNA: TGTGCTAGTGGTTCATATTTTCAGCGTTCTAGCACAGATACGCAGTATTTT
V gene: TRBV12-5
D gene: .
J gene: TRBJ2-3
clone size: .

CDR3 protein: CASSPPSDPFKNTEAFF
CDR3 DNA: TGCGCCAGCAGTCCTCCCTCCGACCCATTTAAGAACACTGAAGCTTTCTTT
V gene: TRBV23-1
D gene: .
J gene: TRBJ1-1
clone size: .

CDR3 protein: CASSQGQTYNEQFF
CDR3 DNA: TGCGCCAGCAGCCAAGGACAGACTTACAATGAGCAGTTCTTC
V gene: TRBV4-1
D gene: .
J gene: TRBJ2-1
clone size: .

CDR3 protein: CASSSSGGAYNEQFF
CDR3 DNA: TGTGCCAGCAGCTCAAGCGGGGGGGCTTACAATGAGCAGTTCTTC
V gene: TRBV7-3
D gene: TRBD2
J gene: TRBJ2-1
clone size: .